A selection of T cell receptor beta chains follows, all from one sample in a study of T cells in Graves' hyperthyroidism and ophthalmopathy. MiXCR was run by TCRdb on the multiplex PCR reads, yielding one entry per CDR3 protein. In the table there are around 530,000 distinct CDR3 sequences, approximately 17% of which are singletons. Sequencing was performed on blood. All receptors derive from a woman younger than 35 with Graves' ophthalmopathy. The CDR3 runs from the conserved cysteine through the conserved F or W. The D gene is left open where the match is weak. Clone size is not always given. Where it is, it says once, few, many or a class for expanded clones.

J | size | D | V | DNA | CDR3
TRBJ1-2 | few | . | TRBV7-9 | TGTGCCAGCAGCCCCCCCGGACAGCTTAACTATGGCTACACCTTC | CASSPPGQLNYGYTF
TRBJ1-1 | few | . | TRBV2 | TGTGCCAGCAGTGGGGAACCGAACACTGTAGCTTTCTTT | CASSGEPNTVAFF
TRBJ2-1 | many | TRBD2 | TRBV7-2 | TGTGCCAGCAGCTCAACTAGCGGGAGAGCCATCTACAATGAGCAGTTCTTC | CASSSTSGRAIYNEQFF
TRBJ2-7 | . | TRBD2 | TRBV2 | TGTGCCAGCACCCGGGGACTAGCGGGAGGCGAGCAGTACTTC | CASTRGLAGGEQYF
TRBJ2-7 | . | . | TRBV29-1 | TGCAGCGTTACAAAGACAGACGAGCAGTACTTC | CSVTKTDEQYF
TRBJ2-7 | . | TRBD1 | TRBV28 | TGTGCCAGCAGCCACCCCGGGACAGGGGTCTACGAGCAGTACTTC | CASSHPGTGVYEQYF
TRBJ1-1 | . | . | TRBV5-1 | TGCGCCAGCAGCTTGGGGGGGACAAAAGTCAACACTGAAGCTTTCTTT | CASSLGGTKVNTEAFF
TRBJ1-5 | many | . | TRBV2 | TGTGCCAGCATGGGTGACAGTTACAATCAGCCCCAGCATTTT | CASMGDSYNQPQHF
TRBJ1-2 | few | TRBD1 | TRBV30 | TGTGCCTGGAGTGTGGGGACAGGGGGCGCCTATAACTATGGCTACACCTTC | CAWSVGTGGAYNYGYTF
TRBJ1-1 | many | . | TRBV5-1 | TGCGCCAGCAGCTTGACGTTCGAGAACACTGAAGCTTTCTTT | CASSLTFENTEAFF
TRBJ2-3 | . | TRBD2 | TRBV6-1 | TGTGTCGAGTCGATAAACCAGCGGGGAAGCACAGATACGCAGTATTTT | CVESINQRGSTDTQYF
TRBJ2-2 | few | . | TRBV27 | TGTGCCAGCAGCCCCCGTTGGGGGGCTATTGGGTGGGAGCTGTTTTTT | CASSPRWGAIGWELFF
TRBJ1-2 | few | . | TRBV7-6 | TGTGCCAGCAGCTTAGACCCTGACAGTCCCTGGGGTGGCTACACCTTC | CASSLDPDSPWGGYTF
TRBJ1-1 | many | . | TRBV27 | TGTGCCAGCAGTCCAGGGGAGGGGAGCACTGAAGCTTTCTTT | CASSPGEGSTEAFF
TRBJ2-7 | . | TRBD2 | TRBV20-1 | TGCAGTGCTCCCCCGGAGCGGGACGCCTCCGAGCAGTACTTC | CSAPPERDASEQYF
TRBJ1-4 | few | . | TRBV5-6 | TGTGCCAGCAGCAACGGGTATGGAGGGTTGAATGAAAAACTGTTTTTT | CASSNGYGGLNEKLFF
TRBJ1-3 | few | . | TRBV5-1 | TGCGCCAGCAGCTTGCGTCCTTCGGACGGAAACACCATATATTTT | CASSLRPSDGNTIYF
TRBJ2-3 | . | TRBD2 | TRBV27 | TGTGCCAGCAGCGTCAGCGGGAGGATTAATACGCAGTATTTT | CASSVSGRINTQYF
TRBJ1-1 | many | . | TRBV29-1 | TGCAGCGTTGAAGACAGGGTCAGGGAAGCTTTCTTT | CSVEDRVREAFF
TRBJ2-7 | many | . | TRBV19 | TGTGCCAGTAGTATAGACGCATCCGGGCCCCGCTACGAGCAGTACTTC | CASSIDASGPRYEQYF
TRBJ2-7 | many | TRBD1 | TRBV27 | TGTGCCAGCAGTTTATCGAAAGGGGGCCCCTACGAGCAGTACTTC | CASSLSKGGPYEQYF
TRBJ1-1 | many | TRBD1 | TRBV9 | TGTGCCAGCAGCGTAGATGGACAGGGGGGGACCGTTGCTTTCTTT | CASSVDGQGGTVAFF
TRBJ2-7 | many | TRBD1 | TRBV12-3/TRBV12-4 | TGTGCCAGCAGCCTGGGGACAGGGATGTACGAGCAGTACTTC | CASSLGTGMYEQYF
TRBJ2-3 | . | . | TRBV28 | TGTGCCAGCAGTTTGACGATCGGGGATACGCAGTATTTT | CASSLTIGDTQYF
TRBJ1-4 | many | . | TRBV30 | TGTGCCTGGAAACGGGGAGGGAATAATGAAAAACTGTTTTTT | CAWKRGGNNEKLFF
TRBJ2-7 | many | . | TRBV29-1 | TGCAGCGTTGAAATCGGCGACGGGAGAGCCCTCGACGAGCAGTACTTC | CSVEIGDGRALDEQYF
TRBJ2-1 | many | TRBD1 | TRBV13 | TGTGCCAGCAGCTTAGGACCTACAGGGGATTGGAGCAATGAGCAGTTCTTC | CASSLGPTGDWSNEQFF
TRBJ1-2 | many | . | TRBV28 | TGTGCCAGCAGTTTATACCAGGAGGTTGGATATGGTGGCTACACCTTC | CASSLYQEVGYGGYTF
TRBJ1-1 | . | . | TRBV28 | TGTGCCAGCAGCACCCCACGGGGGGGCGGGATGAACACTGAAGCTTTCTTT | CASSTPRGGGMNTEAFF
TRBJ1-1 | many | . | TRBV7-8 | TGTGCCAGCAGCTTAAGGGTTGGGACTGAAGCTTTCTTT | CASSLRVGTEAFF
TRBJ2-5 | . | . | TRBV6-1 | TGTGCCAGCACGTCGGAGGGCCAGAAGACCCAGTACTTC | CASTSEGQKTQYF
TRBJ2-7 | many | . | TRBV12-3/TRBV12-4 | TGTGCCAGCAGACCGGGACGGATCGCAGGGAACGAGCAGTACTTC | CASRPGRIAGNEQYF
TRBJ2-1 | many | . | TRBV7-2 | TGTGCCAGCAGCTCCTATGTGGTCCCCGGTGAGCAGTTCTTC | CASSSYVVPGEQFF
TRBJ1-2 | many | TRBD1 | TRBV12-3/TRBV12-4 | TGTGCCAGCAGTTTAAGACAGGGGGAGTATGGCTACACCTTC | CASSLRQGEYGYTF
TRBJ1-2 | . | . | TRBV7-9 | TGTGCCAGCAGCTTGGCCGGAACTAACTATGGCTACACCTTC | CASSLAGTNYGYTF
TRBJ1-2 | . | . | TRBV6-5 | TGTGCCAGCAGTTACGGGACCCGGGATGGCTACACCTTC | CASSYGTRDGYTF
TRBJ1-5 | few | . | TRBV7-8 | TGTGCCAGCAGCTTAGGGGGGGAGCCCCAGCATTTT | CASSLGGEPQHF
TRBJ2-1 | many | TRBD2 | TRBV20-1 | TGCAGTGCTAGACAAGATTTTCAACTAGCGGGAGCCAATGAGCAGTTCTTC | CSARQDFQLAGANEQFF
TRBJ2-5 | . | . | TRBV6-5 | TGTGCCAGCAGGTCCTCGCTGTACCAAGAGACCCAGTACTTC | CASRSSLYQETQYF
TRBJ1-1 | many | . | TRBV28 | TGTGCCAGCAGTTTTCAGGCGCCTGAAGCTTTCTTT | CASSFQAPEAFF
TRBJ1-4 | many | . | TRBV18 | TGTGCCAGCTCACCAGGGGCTAATGAAAAACTGTTTTTT | CASSPGANEKLFF
TRBJ2-1 | many | TRBD2 | TRBV7-9 | TGTGCCAGCAGCTTAGCGGGGGGGGTCCGGGAGCAGTTCTTC | CASSLAGGVREQFF
TRBJ2-1 | many | . | TRBV11-2 | TGTGCCAGCAGCTTAGGTCCCGGTGAGCAGTTCTTC | CASSLGPGEQFF